This entry concerns a single T cell receptor beta chain. Antigen specificity is unknown. PCR involved 60 Vbeta and 13 Jbeta primers. Assay used: immunoSEQ multiplex PCR; TCRdb lists only in-frame clones, some missing. The data hold 95,000 to 150,000 clones, with more than 65% observed a single time. Trimming left V 8 bases short and J 0 bases short, with 9 bases between. CDR3 size: 13 residues. Germline V lookup: CDR1 SGHTA, CDR2 FQGTGA. The sample is drawn from a study of cytomegalovirus exposure and HLA in healthy donors. Findings of the study overall: Immune exposure was documented only through CMV serostatus.

This chain connects TRBV7-3 to TRBJ2-3; possibly TRBD1 for D (5 bases). The sequenced sample was PBMCs. The TCR originated in a human donor in good health. CDR3 DNA sequence: TGTGCCAGCGCTGGGGCAAGCACAGATACGCAGTATTTT. Its translation: CASAGASTDTQYF.